This T cell receptor beta chain came from a study of patients and donors after allogeneic stem cell transplantation. Each CDR3 protein is one row after TCRdb ran MiXCR on the RT-PCR reads. In the table there are 110,000 or so distinct CDR3 sequences, approximately 40% of which are singletons. V dropped 1 base and J dropped 10 bases, with 11 bases sitting between them. The CDR3 extends over 13 amino acids. Germline assignment: CDR1 LGHNA and CDR2 YSLEER. This clonotype was counted between two and nine times. Sequencing was done on a sample of blood, either unsorted or a sorted T cell fraction (not recorded which). The receptor was derived from a human donor who was either an allogeneic HSCT recipient or a stem cell or donor lymphocyte infusion donor (not recorded which). It is not recorded whose cells these are; they may come from a transplant donor. The chain recombines TRBV4-3 with TRBJ2-1, with D possibly matching TRBD1 (5 bases). The CDR3 sequence: CASSQGKGEEQFF. CDR3 in DNA: TGCGCCAGCAGCCAAGGGAAAGGGGAAGAGCAGTTCTTC.